This T cell receptor (beta chain) stems from a study of CD8 T cells in ankylosing spondylitis. TCRdb redid the calling of the 5' RACE reads with MiXCR, one entry per CDR3 protein. The profile shows around 480,000 distinct CDR3 sequences, 15% to 20% of them singletons. General study findings and limits: Clones linked to the disease showed a CD8+ phenotype. They occurred at relatively low frequencies in peripheral blood. A TCR beta motif of several highly homologous variants seemed to mark ankylosing spondylitis blood. Reportedly, significant enrichment of disease-linked clones occurred in matched ankylosing spondylitis synovial fluid.

The sample holds a few counts of this clonotype. Antigen unknown. Trimming left V 5 bases short and J 5 bases short, with 12 bases between. Germline V gives CDR1 SQVTM, CDR2 ANQGSEA. CDR3 length: 12 amino acids. Sequencing input: blood, either unsorted or a sorted T cell fraction (not recorded which). The receptor's source is a male donor with ankylosing spondylitis. The V and J genes are TRBV29-1 and TRBJ2-5; weak D call: TRBD2 (5 bases). The CDR3 is CSVLSGGETQYF. Written as DNA, the CDR3 is TGCAGCGTTTTGTCGGGCGGGGAGACCCAGTACTTC.